A selection of T cell receptor beta chains follows, all from one sample in a study of T cell responses to AZD1222 COVID-19 vaccine. Data came from immunoSEQ multiplex PCR; TCRdb stores just in-frame clones and leaves some out. The data hold fewer than 200,000 clones, with roughly 94% observed a single time. The sample here was peripheral blood, taken 28 days after the second AZD1222 dose. The receptor source for this set is an adult who received the AZD1222 COVID-19 vaccine. Each CDR3 is given with its conserved first and last residue. The D gene is left open where the match is weak. Clone size is given for some rows only: seen once, a few or many times, or a class if the clone is expanded.

d_call	v_call	clone_size	j_call	cdr3_aa	cdr3_nt
NA	TRBV5-1	NA	TRBJ2-5	CASSLVAGAETQYF	TGCGCCAGCAGCTTGGTTGCTGGGGCAGAGACCCAGTACTTC
NA	TRBV15	NA	TRBJ1-2	CATSRDLISGYTF	TGTGCCACCAGCAGAGATCTCATCTCTGGCTACACCTTC
NA	TRBV29-1	NA	TRBJ1-2	CSVEIGYGYTF	TGCAGCGTTGAGATTGGCTATGGCTACACCTTC
NA	TRBV28	NA	TRBJ1-3	CASFSGGVAGNTIYF	TGTGCCAGCTTTTCGGGGGGGGTAGCTGGAAACACCATATATTTT
NA	TRBV2	NA	TRBJ2-7	CASTWQGRGEQYF	TGTGCCAGCACCTGGCAGGGTAGGGGCGAGCAGTACTTC
TRBD2	TRBV7-3	NA	TRBJ2-1	CASSSYSGRANDEQFF	TGTGCCAGCAGCTCATATAGCGGGAGGGCCAACGATGAGCAGTTCTTC
TRBD1	TRBV27	NA	TRBJ2-7	CASSSSGTGSYEQYF	TGTGCCAGCAGTTCGTCCGGGACAGGGAGCTACGAGCAGTACTTC
TRBD2	TRBV5-1	NA	TRBJ2-3	CASSLLARGTDTQYF	TGCGCCAGCAGCCTACTAGCGCGGGGCACAGATACGCAGTATTTT
NA	TRBV21-1	NA	TRBJ2-7	CASSKVRQVLHYEQYF	TGTGCCAGCAGCAAAGTAAGGCAGGTCCTACACTACGAGCAGTACTTC
NA	TRBV24-1	NA	TRBJ1-5	CATGRRGNQPQHF	TGTGCCACCGGGAGACGGGGCAATCAGCCCCAGCATTTT
TRBD1	TRBV6-4	few	TRBJ2-1	CASSETGESPGEQFF	TGTGCCAGCAGTGAAACAGGGGAATCCCCGGGTGAGCAGTTCTTC
TRBD2	TRBV19	NA	TRBJ2-1	CASSPLAARNEQFF	TGTGCCAGTAGTCCCCTAGCGGCTCGAAATGAGCAGTTCTTC
NA	TRBV12-3/TRBV12-4	NA	TRBJ2-7	CASSFHDYEQYF	TGTGCCAGCAGTTTCCACGACTACGAGCAGTACTTC
TRBD2	TRBV4-3	NA	TRBJ2-1	CASSQERGGGVDEQFF	TGCGCCAGCAGCCAAGAGCGGGGCGGGGGGGTCGATGAGCAGTTCTTC
NA	TRBV7-3	NA	TRBJ1-1	CASSFGRDTEAFF	TGTGCCAGCAGCTTTGGTAGGGACACTGAAGCTTTCTTT
TRBD1	TRBV9	NA	TRBJ1-2	CASSVVGTANGYTF	TGTGCCAGCAGCGTAGTGGGGACAGCAAATGGCTACACCTTC
TRBD1	TRBV5-4	NA	TRBJ2-2	CTSSLGTGTQGGELFF	TGTACCAGCAGCTTGGGTACCGGGACACAGGGGGGGGAGCTGTTTTTT
NA	TRBV3-1/TRBV3-2	NA	TRBJ1-2	CASSLRLRFSYGYTF	TGTGCCAGCAGCCTCCGACTCCGGTTTTCCTATGGCTACACCTTC
NA	TRBV6-5	NA	TRBJ2-1	CASKGEDFYNEQFF	TGTGCCAGCAAAGGTGAGGATTTCTACAATGAGCAGTTCTTC
NA	TRBV23-1	NA	TRBJ2-1	CASSHRDGLFF	TGCGCCAGCAGTCATCGGGACGGACTGTTCTTC
NA	TRBV28	NA	TRBJ2-5	CASSPRGVRVLQETQYF	TGTGCCAGCAGCCCCCGCGGGGTGCGGGTGCTTCAAGAGACCCAGTACTTC
TRBD2	TRBV15	NA	TRBJ2-1	CATSRVSGGGPGNEQFF	TGTGCCACCAGCAGAGTCTCCGGGGGAGGGCCCGGCAATGAGCAGTTCTTC
TRBD2	TRBV9	NA	TRBJ2-2	CASSGLAGGQRSGELFF	TGTGCCAGCAGCGGACTAGCGGGGGGGCAGCGGTCCGGGGAGCTGTTTTTT
NA	TRBV14	NA	TRBJ2-3	CASSLKIYPTTRDTQYF	TGTGCCAGCAGCCTTAAGATATACCCGACAACTCGGGATACGCAGTATTTT
TRBD2	TRBV7-9	NA	TRBJ2-3	CASSFSSGGTDTQYF	TGTGCCAGCAGCTTTTCTAGCGGGGGCACAGATACGCAGTATTTT
NA	TRBV28	NA	TRBJ1-1	CASSFQGLWTEAFF	TGTGCCAGCAGTTTCCAGGGCCTCTGGACTGAAGCTTTCTTT
NA	TRBV21-1	NA	TRBJ1-6	CASSKRSGTDYSPLHF	TGTGCCAGCAGCAAAAGGAGCGGGACAGACTATTCACCCCTCCACTTT
NA	TRBV7-3	once	TRBJ1-1	CASSLTPSTTEAFF	TGTGCCAGCAGCTTAACCCCGTCAACTACTGAAGCTTTCTTT
NA	TRBV7-8	NA	TRBJ1-6	CASSLGNSYNSPLHF	TGTGCCAGCAGCTTAGGGAACTCCTATAATTCACCCCTCCACTTT
NA	TRBV14	NA	TRBJ2-7	CASSHLMQGRVDEQYF	TGTGCCAGCAGCCATCTTATGCAGGGGAGAGTCGACGAGCAGTACTTC
TRBD2	TRBV2	NA	TRBJ2-3	CASTGRESTDTQYF	TGTGCCAGCACCGGGAGGGAGAGCACAGATACGCAGTATTTT
NA	TRBV5-1	NA	TRBJ1-1	CASSSTHRNTEAFF	TGCGCCAGCAGCTCAACCCACAGGAACACTGAAGCTTTCTTT
NA	TRBV27	NA	TRBJ1-2	CASRKGEDYGYTF	TGTGCCAGCAGAAAGGGGGAAGACTATGGCTACACCTTC
TRBD1	TRBV11-1	NA	TRBJ1-4	CASSSVGQGAGKLFF	TGTGCCAGCAGCTCCGTGGGCCAGGGGGCAGGAAAACTGTTTTTT
NA	TRBV29-1	NA	TRBJ1-2	CSVEEPRGYGYTF	TGCAGCGTTGAAGAGCCGAGGGGCTATGGCTACACCTTC
NA	TRBV2	NA	TRBJ1-1	CASSEGLNTEAFF	TGTGCCAGCAGTGAAGGGCTGAACACTGAAGCTTTCTTT
NA	TRBV2	NA	TRBJ1-6	CASSNPGRGNYNSPLHF	TGTGCCAGCAGTAACCCGGGACGGGGGAATTATAATTCACCCCTCCACTTT
NA	TRBV12-3/TRBV12-4	NA	TRBJ1-2	CASSLGAIDGYTF	TGTGCCAGCAGTTTAGGGGCAATCGATGGCTACACCTTC
NA	TRBV11-2	NA	TRBJ2-1	CASSLGRTARFF	TGTGCCAGCAGCCTAGGACGGACAGCGCGGTTCTTC
NA	TRBV5-1	NA	TRBJ1-2	CASSLWQAPGGYTF	TGCGCCAGCAGCTTATGGCAGGCCCCAGGGGGCTACACCTTC
NA	TRBV6-6	NA	TRBJ1-1	CASSHRTEAFF	TGTGCCAGCAGCCACCGAACTGAAGCTTTCTTT
NA	TRBV6-5	NA	TRBJ2-7	CASRSRPPYEQYF	TGTGCCAGCAGGAGCAGGCCCCCATACGAGCAGTACTTC
TRBD1	TRBV6-5	few	TRBJ1-5	CASSTTGGASQPQHF	TGTGCCAGCAGTACCACAGGGGGCGCAAGTCAGCCCCAGCATTTT
NA	TRBV19	once	TRBJ1-1	CASSEGRGTEAFF	TGTGCCAGTAGCGAGGGCCGGGGGACTGAAGCTTTCTTT
NA	TRBV18	NA	TRBJ2-1	CASSLLTLRDTYNEQFF	TGTGCCAGCTCACTCCTTACCTTGCGGGACACATACAATGAGCAGTTCTTC
TRBD1	TRBV6-4	NA	TRBJ1-1	CASSPTGYTEAFF	TGTGCCAGCAGCCCGACAGGGTACACTGAAGCTTTCTTT
NA	TRBV18	NA	TRBJ1-6	CASSPDSGSPLHF	TGTGCCAGCTCACCAGATAGCGGATCACCCCTCCACTTT
NA	TRBV2	NA	TRBJ1-3	CASSRGQGSNTIYF	TGTGCCAGCTCACGTGGGCAGGGGTCGAACACCATATATTTT
NA	TRBV6-5	once	TRBJ1-5	CASDSEFRQPQHF	TGTGCCAGCGATTCGGAGTTTCGTCAGCCCCAGCATTTT
NA	TRBV27	NA	TRBJ2-2	CASSLAGPTTGELFF	TGTGCCAGCAGTTTGGCAGGGCCTACCACCGGGGAGCTGTTTTTT
NA	TRBV30	NA	TRBJ1-1	CAWSALWVSEAFF	TGTGCCTGGAGTGCCCTATGGGTGTCTGAAGCTTTCTTT
NA	TRBV13	NA	TRBJ1-1	CASSLASSNTEAFF	TGTGCCAGCAGCTTAGCGTCGTCGAACACTGAAGCTTTCTTT
TRBD1	TRBV5-6	once	TRBJ1-3	CASSLFMNTDRSVTIYF	TGTGCCAGCAGCTTGTTTATGAATACGGACAGGAGTGTCACCATATATTTT
NA	TRBV5-1	NA	TRBJ2-1	CASSLSNDEQFF	TGCGCCAGCAGCTTGTCAAACGATGAGCAGTTCTTC